Included here is one TCR beta chain sequence, with context. Its antigen is unknown. The data belong to a study of T cells after yellow fever vaccination. Looking at the study overall: Preparation of fractions with low cell numbers was performed using SMART-Seq v4 Ultra Low Input. General study findings and limits: Subsequent to the booster, the majority of primary-vaccination clones reappeared (around 97% CD4, about 90% CD8). Abundant bulk-derived clonotypes could contaminate FACS-sorted repertoires. The secondary response peaked faster, at day 5 versus 15, but was weaker.

Germline loops: CDR1 LNHNV, CDR2 YYDKDF (reference sequence). This CDR3 contains 18 residues. Between the trimmed V and J ends, which lost 0 bases and 2 bases, there was a span of 16 bases. MiXCR, applied by TCRdb to the 5' RACE reads, yields one record per CDR3 protein. The data hold about 630,000 distinct CDR3 sequences, with roughly 12% observed a single time. The sequenced sample was PBMCs, obtained on the day of the yellow fever booster vaccination. This chain connects TRBV15 to TRBJ2-2, with D perhaps matching TRBD1 (5 bases). This sequence was found in a man aged 30 to 45 who received the YFV17D yellow fever vaccine. For the CDR3, the DNA is TGTGCCACCAGCAGAGATCTAACCGACAGCTTTAACACCGGGGAGCTGTTTTTT. Protein: CATSRDLTDSFNTGELFF. Variable domain in full (rest from reference TRBV15 and TRBJ2-2): DAMVIQNPRYQVTQFGKPVTLSCSQTLNHNVMYWYQQKSSQAPKLLFHYYDKDFNNEADTPDNFQSRRPNTSFCFLDIRSPGLGDTAMYLCATSRDLTDSFNTGELFFGEGSRLTVL.